The T cell receptor (beta chain) described here comes from a study of T-cell reconstitution after alpha-beta-depleted transplantation in children. CDR3 length: 17 residues. The V end was cut by 0 bases, the J end by 0 bases, with 14 bases between. CDR1 and CDR2 (germline): LGHDT, YNNKEL (reference sequence). The TCRbeta library was prepared with unique molecular identifiers. One entry per CDR3 protein results from TCRdb running MiXCR on the PCR reads. The sample contains 600,000 to 700,000 distinct CDR3 sequences, around 17% of which appear only once. The receptor comes from a human donor who donated a stem cell graft to a child with acute myeloid leukemia. This specimen consisted of PBMCs from the stem cell graft donor, obtained from the stem cell graft. V is TRBV3-1 and J is TRBJ1-1; D remains ambiguous. The CDR3 DNA sequence: TGTGCCAGCAGCCAAGATGGAAGGGCGACCATGAACACTGAAGCTTTCTTT. As protein: CASSQDGRATMNTEAFF.